These 27 T cell receptor beta chains originate from one sample sequenced in a study of blood T cells in healthy people across ages. The use of a sample-barcoded 5' primer and a J-beta primer mix characterized a second PCR of about 6 to 12 cycles. One entry per CDR3 protein, called by TCRdb with MiXCR from the 5' RACE reads. In the table there are fewer than 800,000 distinct CDR3 sequences, about 30% of which are singletons. The material sequenced was blood. The receptors come from a woman aged 80 or over in good health.

In its sample, this clonotype was seen many times. The chain employs TRBV9 and TRBJ2-1; 10 bases map to TRBD2. The CDR3 loop spans 16 amino acids. Losses at the gene ends were 0 bases for V and 7 bases for J; bases not matched to a gene: 7. Germline V gene sequence: CDR1 SGDLS, CDR2 YYNGEE. The CDR3: CASSVAVAGGENEQFF. The CDR3 bases are TGTGCCAGCAGCGTAGCGGTAGCGGGGGGCGAAAATGAGCAGTTCTTC.

This clonotype has a count of ten or more. The V call is TRBV5-1, the J call TRBJ2-3; possible D gene TRBD2, 5 bases. Germline V CDR1 and CDR2: SGHRS, YFSETQ. The CDR3 spans 14 residues. V lost 0 bases and J 4 bases, leaving 9 bases between the germline ends. CDR3 loop: CASSLAGSADTQYF. DNA of the CDR3: TGCGCCAGCAGCTTGGCGGGGTCAGCAGATACGCAGTATTTT.

This clonotype was counted only a few times. The rearrangement joins TRBV19 to TRBJ1-6, with TRBD1 identical over 9 bases. Per germline, CDR1 LNHDA and CDR2 SQIVND (reference sequence). V lost 7 bases to trimming and J lost 7 bases; unmatched junction nucleotides: 11. There are 16 residues in the CDR3. The CDR3 is CASNGRRTGENSPLHF. CDR3 DNA sequence: TGTGCCAGTAACGGGCGGCGGACAGGGGAGAATTCACCCCTCCACTTT.

V is TRBV7-2 and J is TRBJ2-5; no definite D call. Deletions cut 3 bases from V and 5 bases from J, with 16 bases between. This CDR3 is 15 amino acids long. Germline V gene lookup returns CDR1 SGHTA and CDR2 FQGNSA. The chain's CDR3 is CASSFRNDPFETQYF. Written as DNA, the CDR3 is TGTGCCAGCAGCTTCCGCAACGATCCCTTCGAGACCCAGTACTTC.

This clonotype was observed at least ten times. The rearrangement links TRBV11-2 to TRBJ2-4; D remains ambiguous. Between the trimmed V and J ends, which lost 2 bases and 5 bases, there was a span of 10 bases. Germline CDR1 and CDR2: SGHAT and FQNNGV. The CDR3 has 14 amino acids. The CDR3 spells CASSLYVLENIQYF. The CDR3 DNA reads TGTGCCAGCAGCTTATATGTGCTCGAAAACATTCAGTACTTC. The variable domain in full, completed from reference TRBV11-2 and TRBJ2-4, reads EAGVAQSPRYKIIEKRQSVAFWCNPISGHATLYWYQQILGQGPKLLIQFQNNGVVDDSQLPKDRFSAERLKGVDSTLKIQPAKLEDSAVYLCASSLYVLENIQYFGAGTRLSVL.

Many counts were recorded for this clonotype. The chain has TRBV9 and TRBJ2-5; D uncertain. CDR1 is SGDLS and CDR2 is YYNGEE in the germline V gene. V was shortened by 3 bases and J by 1 base, with 10 bases between the two germline ends. The CDR3 runs 14 residues. CDR3 loop: CASSARLGQETQYF. The CDR3 nucleotides are TGTGCCAGCAGCGCTAGACTCGGCCAAGAGACCCAGTACTTC. Full variable domain (outside the CDR3, taken from reference TRBV9 and TRBJ2-5): DSGVTQTPKHLITATGQRVTLRCSPRSGDLSVYWYQQSLDQGLQFLIQYYNGEERAKGNILERFSAQQFPDLHSELNLSSLELGDSALYFCASSARLGQETQYFGPGTRLLVL.

The chain employs TRBV6-5 and TRBJ1-4, with 10 bases fitting TRBD1. The CDR3 loop spans 17 amino acids. With 2 bases clipped from V and 2 bases from J, the junction kept 5 bases outside the gene matches. CDR1 MNHEY and CDR2 SVGAGI come from the germline V gene. CDR3 nucleotide sequence: TGTGCCAGCAGTTACCCCCCGGGACAGGGGACTAATGAAAAACTGTTTTTT. Amino acids: CASSYPPGQGTNEKLFF.

Notes on this clonotype: Since a much larger clone is just one base distant, this may be a read error. The chain recombines TRBV5-6 with TRBJ2-4; D not certain. The V end lost 9 bases, the J end lost 9 bases, and 25 bases lay between the germline ends. The CDR3 is 15 residues long. Germline loops: CDR1 SGHDT, CDR2 YYEEEE. The CDR3 spells CANSQDLGFQSIQYF. In DNA form, the CDR3 reads TGTGCCAACAGTCAAGACTTAGGGTTCCAATCCATTCAGTACTTC.

The rearrangement links TRBV9 to TRBJ2-7, with D hard to call. The germline CDR1 and CDR2 sequences are SGDLS and YYNGEE. V was clipped by 4 bases and J by 1 base, with 12 bases between them. The CDR3 sequence is 14 residues long. CDR3 DNA: TGTGCCAGCAGCCCGGGTGGGGAATCCTACGAGCAGTACTTC. Translating gives CASSPGGESYEQYF. Based on the CDR3 plus reference TRBV9 and TRBJ2-7, the full variable domain is DSGVTQTPKHLITATGQRVTLRCSPRSGDLSVYWYQQSLDQGLQFLIQYYNGEERAKGNILERFSAQQFPDLHSELNLSSLELGDSALYFCASSPGGESYEQYFGPGTRLTVT.

This chain connects TRBV4-1 to TRBJ2-5; 8 bases line up with TRBD1. The end of the DNA is better explained by TRBJ2-7, so the J call may be wrong. CDR1 and CDR2 from the germline V gene are MGHRA and YSYEKL. This CDR3 region has 17 residues. The CDR3 DNA follows: TGCGCCAGCAGCCAAGAACCAGGGGGCCGGACCTTGCACGAGCAGTACTTC. Its translation: CASSQEPGGRTLHEQYF.

This clonotype was counted once. The chain has TRBV20-1 and TRBJ2-7, with a possible D match to TRBD2 (6 bases). The DNA end favors TRBJ2-5, so the J call may be wrong. Germline assignment: CDR1 DFQATT and CDR2 SNEGSKA (reference sequence). This CDR3 is built from 16 residues. This CDR3 reads CSAEGETGERKETQYF. The CDR3 DNA follows: TGCAGTGCCGAAGGAGAAACGGGGGAGAGGAAAGAGACCCAGTACTTC.

The chain joins TRBV3-1 to TRBJ2-7; 9 bases align to TRBD2. There are 16 residues in the CDR3. The junction had 13 bases not matched to a gene; V was cut back by 3 bases and J by 7 bases. Germline loops: CDR1 LGHDT, CDR2 YNNKEL (reference sequence). CDR3 coding DNA: TGTGCCAGCAGCCACCTGGATGCGGGAGGGCCTCGGGAGCAGTACTTC. This codes for CASSHLDAGGPREQYF.

V and J are TRBV6-1 and TRBJ1-1; D ambiguous. This CDR3 region has 14 residues. V was trimmed by 2 bases and J by 4 bases, leaving 11 bases between them. CDR1 MNHNS and CDR2 SASEGT come from the germline V gene. CDR3 amino acids: CASSERSSLTEAFF. DNA of the CDR3: TGTGCCAGCAGTGAACGAAGCAGCCTCACTGAAGCTTTCTTT.

Notes on this clonotype: A much larger clone differs from this one at a single base, so this may be a read error. The genes are TRBV5-6 and TRBJ2-3, with D unclear. This CDR3 is built from 14 residues. Germline loops: CDR1 SGHDT, CDR2 YYEEEE. DNA for the CDR3: TGTGCCGGCAGCTTCCAGGTAGGATCAGATACGCAGTATTTT. It codes for CAGSFQVGSDTQYF.

The rearrangement links TRBV28 to TRBJ2-5; D possibly matches TRBD1 or TRBD2 (5 bases each). Germline V gene lookup returns CDR1 MDHEN and CDR2 SYDVKM. The CDR3 sequence is 16 residues long. V was shortened by 3 bases and J by 2 bases, with 16 bases between the two germline ends. The CDR3 DNA follows: TGTGCCAGCAGTTTCCCTGGGGGTGGTGGACAAGAGACCCAGTACTTC. Encoded protein: CASSFPGGGGQETQYF. The entire variable domain, with the rest obtained from reference TRBV28 and TRBJ2-5, is as follows: DVKVTQSSRYLVKRTGEKVFLECVQDMDHENMFWYRQDPGLGLRLIYFSYDVKMKEKGDIPEGYSVSREKKERFSLILESASTNQTSMYLCASSFPGGGGQETQYFGPGTRLLVL.

The V gene is TRBV20-1, the J gene TRBJ1-1, with TRBD1 matching over 12 bases. The trim removed 4 bases at V and 4 bases at J, leaving 7 bases unmatched. The CDR3 sequence is 15 residues long. Germline values: CDR1 DFQATT, CDR2 SNEGSKA (reference sequence). The CDR3 loop reads CSATGTGGRGTEAFF. CDR3 DNA: TGCAGTGCTACCGGGACAGGGGGCAGGGGCACTGAAGCTTTCTTT.

This clonotype was seen more than once but under ten times. The V call is TRBV4-3, the J call TRBJ1-5, with 9 nucleotides matching TRBD1. The ends lost 1 base at V and 3 bases at J; junction bases unmatched: 10. The CDR3 has 18 residues. Germline CDR1 and CDR2: LGHNA and YSLEER. As DNA, the CDR3 is TGCGCCAGCAGCCAAGCGGCCGGTGGACAGGGGAACAATCAGCCCCAGCATTTT. It specifies CASSQAAGGQGNNQPQHF.

The chain employs TRBV30 and TRBJ1-6; D gene uncertain. CDR1 GTSNPN and CDR2 SVGIG come from the germline V gene (reference sequence). V was pared by 2 bases and J by 8 bases, with 7 bases between. The CDR3 is made up of 12 amino acids. The CDR3 nucleotides are TGTGCCTGGAGTTCGACGGATTCACCCCTCCACTTT. It translates to CAWSSTDSPLHF.

The rearrangement joins TRBV7-6 to TRBJ2-7, with D maybe TRBD2 (6 bases). The CDR3 length is 14 residues. Per the germline V gene, CDR1 is SGHVS and CDR2 is FNYEAQ. Trimming took off 5 bases at V and 7 bases at J, with 18 bases between the two ends. CDR3 DNA: TGTGCCAGCAGCGGGGGGTTCTTTGACAATGAGCAGTACTTC. Encoded protein: CASSGGFFDNEQYF.

Many counts were recorded for this clonotype. V and J are TRBV7-9 and TRBJ2-3; 8 nucleotides line up with TRBD2. The CDR3 loop spans 13 amino acids. Germline assignment: CDR1 SEHNR and CDR2 FQNEAQ (reference sequence). V shed 5 bases, J shed 4 bases, and the junction held 2 bases outside the gene matches. The CDR3 loop is CASSDSGADTQYF. Written as DNA, the CDR3 is TGTGCCAGCAGCGATAGCGGGGCAGATACGCAGTATTTT.

A word on this clonotype: A much larger clone is a single base away; this may be a read error. The chain combines TRBV12-3 or TRBV12-4 with TRBJ1-2; weak D call: TRBD1 (6 bases). The CDR3 is 14 amino acids. Here the CDR3 reads CASSPKTGVYDYTF. CDR3 in DNA: TGTGCCAGCAGCCCCAAGACAGGTGTCTATGACTACACCTTC.

In its sample, this clonotype was seen a few times. This may be a read error: a much more frequent sequence differs by one nucleotide. The CDR3 protein is CSGDPGGDEQYF. Here the CDR3 DNA reads TGCAGCGGTGACCCAGGGGGCGACGAGCAGTACTTC. The rearrangement joins TRBV29-1 to TRBJ2-7; 8 bases fit TRBD1. The V and J ends lost 7 bases and 5 bases, in that order; junction bases with no gene match: 7. The CDR3 spans 12 residues. The V gene's germline CDR1 is SQVTM and CDR2 ANQGSEA.

CDR3 DNA sequence: TGCAGTGCTAGAGTGGGGTCAGGGGGGATCTACGAGCAGTACTTC. Translated: CSARVGSGGIYEQYF. The chain couples TRBV20-1 to TRBJ2-4, with D possibly being TRBD1 (7 bases). The tail of the sequence fits TRBJ2-7 better, so the J call may be wrong. Germline V gene data show CDR1 as DFQATT and CDR2 as SNEGSKA (reference sequence). This CDR3 has 15 amino acids.

This clonotype has at least ten counts. The rearrangement uses TRBV12-3 or TRBV12-4 and TRBJ1-5, with unresolved D. Trimming removed 2 bases from V and 3 bases from J, with 8 bases in between. The CDR3 has 14 amino acids. The CDR3 is CASSLRQINQPQHF. The CDR3 DNA reads as TGTGCCAGCAGTTTAAGGCAGATCAATCAGCCCCAGCATTTT.

The V call is TRBV5-1, the J call TRBJ2-1, with 8 bases that match TRBD2. Germline-derived CDR1 and CDR2 are SGHRS and YFSETQ. Trimming at V came to 0 bases and at J to 3 bases, leaving 2 bases not matched to a gene. This CDR3 is built from 15 residues. CDR3 sequence (DNA): TGCGCCAGCAGCTTGGCCGGGGGGGTCTACAATGAGCAGTTCTTC. As protein: CASSLAGGVYNEQFF.

As to this clonotype: A much bigger clone sits one base away, suggesting this may be a read error. The genes are TRBV25-1 and TRBJ2-6; weak D call: TRBD1 (5 bases). The CDR3 is 15 amino acids. Germline CDR1 reads MGHDK; CDR2 reads SYGVNS. CDR3 loop: CASSVGISGANVPTF. The DNA of the CDR3 is TGTGCCAGCAGTGTAGGAATTTCTGGGGCCAACGTCCCGACTTTC.

As regards this clonotype: This may come from a read error, since a much larger clone is one base off. Written as DNA, the CDR3 is TGTGCCAGCAGCTCCCAGACAGGGGGAACAGATACGCCGTATTTT. Translating it yields CASSSQTGGTDTPYF. The chain carries TRBV7-9 and TRBJ2-3, with 9 bases lining up with TRBD1. The CDR3 runs 15 residues. Germline-derived CDR1 and CDR2 are SEHNR and FQNEAQ (reference sequence).